The 26 T cell receptor beta chains below were found in one sample sequenced in a study of blood T cell repertoires in COVID-19 (TCRdb year 2020). The library was built by means of the immunoSEQ multiplex PCR assay. The table was pulled from immuneACCESS by TCRdb, which kept in-frame rearrangements only. Such tables lose some clones; where checked, under half of the loss comes from unresolved V genes, and the rest has no known cause. The sample profile shows about 270,000 clones; about 88% of them were found once. The ten largest clonotypes hold 2.5% to 3.5% of the sample. The material sequenced was PBMCs or T cells enriched from blood (not recorded which). These receptors were taken from a woman aged 45-65 years who had recovered from COVID-19.

This CDR3 is CASSSTYEQYF. In nucleotides, the CDR3 is TGTGCCAGCAGTTCCACCTACGAGCAGTACTTC. The chain uses TRBV27 and TRBJ2-7; D is ambiguous. Trimming took 4 bases from V and 2 from J, leaving 3 bases between them. Germline CDR1 and CDR2: MNHEY and SMNVEV (reference sequence). The CDR3 is 11 residues long.

V is TRBV6-1 and J is TRBJ2-7, with 7 bases fitting TRBD2. V was pared by 6 bases and J by 5 bases, with 16 bases of the junction left unmatched. This CDR3 has 16 amino acids. The germline V gene encodes CDR1 MNHNS and CDR2 SASEGT. The CDR3 spells CASREPPAGAVHEQYF. CDR3 nucleotides: TGTGCCAGCAGGGAACCCCCCGCGGGAGCTGTCCACGAGCAGTACTTC.

J is TRBJ2-3 and V is TRBV5-1; TRBD2 is a possible D gene (6 bases). This CDR3 has 15 amino acids. With 3 bases removed from V and 6 bases from J, the gap between germline ends came to 17 bases. Germline assignment: CDR1 SGHRS and CDR2 YFSETQ. In DNA form, the CDR3 reads TGCGCCAGCAGCTCCGGACGGACTACCGCGGATACGCAGTATTTT. Protein: CASSSGRTTADTQYF.

This rearrangement joins TRBV29-1 to TRBJ1-2; weak D call: TRBD1 (5 bases). V shed 4 bases and J shed 4 bases, with 16 bases lying between them. Per germline, CDR1 SQVTM and CDR2 ANQGSEA. This CDR3 spans 14 amino acids. CDR3 sequence: CSVGTWGERYGYTF. Written as DNA, the CDR3 is TGCAGCGTTGGCACCTGGGGGGAGCGCTATGGCTACACCTTC.

The CDR3 nucleotides read TGTGCCAGTAGCCGACAGGGGTCCTACGAGCAGTACTTC. The encoded protein is CASSRQGSYEQYF. J is TRBJ2-7 and V is TRBV19; 8 bases fit TRBD1. The CDR3 is 13 amino acids. The germline gives CDR1 LNHDA, CDR2 SQIVND (reference sequence). V gave up 6 bases and J gave up 1 base; unmatched junction bases: 2.

This clone was seen only once. The gene calls are TRBV18 and TRBJ2-7; 8 nucleotides match TRBD1. The CDR3 is made up of 14 amino acids. CDR1 KGHSH and CDR2 LQKENI come from the germline V gene. With V trimmed by 2 bases and J by 3 bases, 3 bases remained unmatched. The CDR3 DNA is TGTGCCAGCTCACCAGGGGACAGGCTCTACGAGCAGTACTTC. Residues: CASSPGDRLYEQYF.

About this clone: Other DNA sequences in the same sample also yield this CDR3. The chain links TRBV7-9 to TRBJ2-1, with 9 bases that match TRBD2. Germline V gene data show CDR1 as SEHNR and CDR2 as FQNEAQ (reference sequence). V lost 5 bases to trimming and J lost 3 bases; unmatched junction nucleotides: 8. The CDR3 is 16 residues long. The CDR3 DNA reads TGTGCCAGCAGCCTTGGGCCTAGCGGGATCTACAATGAGCAGTTCTTC. It encodes CASSLGPSGIYNEQFF.

The chain is built from TRBV4-1 and TRBJ1-5; 7 bases are shared with TRBD1. J gave up 3 bases and V 4 bases, and 6 bases lay outside the gene matches. Germline V gene lookup returns CDR1 MGHRA and CDR2 YSYEKL. There are 15 residues in the CDR3. Written as DNA, the CDR3 is TGCGCCAGCAGCCCCCAGACAGGGTTCAATCAGCCCCAGCATTTT. Translated, it gives CASSPQTGFNQPQHF.

The chain couples TRBV7-9 to TRBJ2-1; 12 bases line up with TRBD2. The V segment lost 2 bases and the J segment 10 bases; nucleotides outside the gene matches: 9. Germline CDR1 is SEHNR and CDR2 is FQNEAQ (reference sequence). This CDR3 spans 16 amino acids. CDR3 DNA sequence: TGTGCCAGCAGCTTAATGACTAGCGGGAGTTCTCAGGAGCAGTTCTTC. Translating gives CASSLMTSGSSQEQFF.

CDR3 amino acids: CASSLDMGSGYGYTF. The CDR3 DNA reads TGTGCCAGCAGCTTGGATATGGGTAGCGGCTATGGCTACACCTTC. The chain combines TRBV5-8 with TRBJ1-2; D unclear. The CDR3 contains 15 residues. Trimming removed 0 bases at V and 4 bases at J, with 13 bases between. Germline V gives CDR1 SGHTS, CDR2 YDEGEE.

This chain joins TRBV4-1 and TRBJ2-1; TRBD2 agrees at 9 bases. CDR1 is MGHRA and CDR2 is YSYEKL in the germline V gene. CDR3 length: 15 residues. The V and J ends lost 3 bases and 2 bases, in that order; junction bases with no gene match: 2. CDR3 nucleotides: TGCGCCAGCAGCCAGGGCGGGAGGGCCTACAATGAGCAGTTCTTC. The encoded protein is CASSQGGRAYNEQFF.

V is TRBV9 and J is TRBJ1-1; D remains unclear. The CDR3 consists of 13 residues. Germline V gene sequence: CDR1 SGDLS, CDR2 YYNGEE. The germline V and J ends were trimmed by 5 bases and 4 bases, with 12 bases remaining between them. The CDR3 here is CASRRQEGTEAFF. The CDR3 bases are TGTGCCAGCAGGCGGCAGGAGGGCACTGAAGCTTTCTTT.

The rearrangement links TRBV12-3 or TRBV12-4 to TRBJ1-2; 10 nucleotides line up with TRBD1. The ends lost 4 bases at V and 8 bases at J; junction bases unmatched: 4. The CDR3 is made up of 13 amino acids. The CDR3 DNA follows: TGTGCCAGCAGTTCCGGGACAGGGGACGGCTACACCTTC. This encodes CASSSGTGDGYTF.

The chain uses TRBV24-1 and TRBJ2-5; 8 bases align to TRBD1. The germline V gene has CDR1 KGHDR and CDR2 SFDVKD. There are 14 residues in the CDR3. Germline trimming cut 5 bases from V and 0 bases from J; bases unmatched to any gene: 1. Here the CDR3 reads CATSGGQDQETQYF. The CDR3 DNA sequence: TGTGCCACCAGTGGGGGACAGGACCAAGAGACCCAGTACTTC.

The J gene is TRBJ1-5, the V gene TRBV27, with TRBD1 matching 11 bases. With V trimmed by 8 bases and J by 6 bases, 3 bases remained unmatched. The CDR3 runs 13 residues. Germline V gene lookup returns CDR1 MNHEY and CDR2 SMNVEV (reference sequence). The CDR3 coding sequence is TGTGCCAGCGGACAGGGGGCAAGTCAGCCCCAGCATTTT. Translating it yields CASGQGASQPQHF.

J is TRBJ2-5 and V is TRBV7-8, with D unclear. The CDR3 is 14 residues long. Trimming pared 2 bases from V and 1 base from J, leaving 8 bases between. Germline lookup yields CDR1 SGHVS and CDR2 FQNEAQ. As DNA, the CDR3 is TGTGCCAGCAGCTTAAATCCGCGCCAAGAGACCCAGTACTTC. Translating it yields CASSLNPRQETQYF.

V usage is TRBV5-1 and J usage is TRBJ1-2, with D maybe TRBD1 (5 bases). There are 13 residues in the CDR3. V was cut by 4 bases and J by 4 bases, with 11 bases left in between. The germline V gene encodes CDR1 SGHRS and CDR2 YFSETQ. In nucleotides, the CDR3 is TGCGCCAGCAGCGCGCCGACAGTCTATGGCTACACCTTC. Translating gives CASSAPTVYGYTF.

The V call is TRBV7-8, the J call TRBJ2-2, with 10 bases that match TRBD2. The germline CDR1 and CDR2 sequences are SGHVS and FQNEAQ. The CDR3 runs 16 residues. With V trimmed by 8 bases and J by 0 bases, 6 bases remained unmatched. The CDR3 coding sequence is TGTGCCAGCCCCGTAGCGGGAGGATCGAACACCGGGGAGCTGTTTTTT. Translated: CASPVAGGSNTGELFF.

The V gene is TRBV15, the J gene TRBJ1-3, with 8 bases that match TRBD1. The CDR3 runs to 14 residues. Germline V lookup: CDR1 LNHNV, CDR2 YYDKDF (reference sequence). J gave up 4 bases and V 5 bases, and 4 bases lay outside the gene matches. In nucleotides, the CDR3 is TGTGCCACCAGCTACCGACAGGGGGGAAACACCATATATTTT. It translates to CATSYRQGGNTIYF.

The chain has TRBV24-1 and TRBJ2-1; 10 nucleotides line up with TRBD2. Germline V gives CDR1 KGHDR, CDR2 SFDVKD. With V trimmed by 3 bases and J by 7 bases, 11 bases remained unmatched. The CDR3 has 17 residues. The CDR3 protein is CATSDLQREGLVNEQFF. The CDR3 nucleotides are TGTGCCACCAGTGATCTCCAGCGGGAGGGCCTGGTAAATGAGCAGTTCTTC.

The chain uses TRBV7-9 and TRBJ1-4; a possible D gene is TRBD1 (5 bases). The CDR3 sequence is 14 residues long. CDR1 is SEHNR and CDR2 is FQNEAQ in the germline V gene (reference sequence). V lost 4 bases and J lost 2, with 8 bases in between. The CDR3 here is CASSSGPTNEKLFF. DNA of the CDR3: TGTGCCAGCAGCTCAGGGCCTACTAATGAAAAACTGTTTTTT.

This rearrangement joins TRBV4-2 to TRBJ2-3; 9 bases align to TRBD2. The ends lost 1 base at V and 6 bases at J; junction bases unmatched: 2. CDR1 LGHNA and CDR2 YNFKEQ come from the germline V gene. The CDR3 spans 14 residues. For the CDR3, the DNA is TGTGCCAGCAGCCAAGGACTAGCGGATGATACGCAGTATTTT. It yields the protein CASSQGLADDTQYF.

The gene calls are TRBV28 and TRBJ1-1, with TRBD1 as a possible D gene (6 bases). Trimming removed 5 bases from V and 3 bases from J, with 13 bases in between. Germline CDR1 is MDHEN and CDR2 is SYDVKM. The CDR3 covers 14 residues. The CDR3 loop reads CASSIIQGHTEAFF. As DNA, the CDR3 is TGTGCCAGCAGTATAATACAGGGTCACACTGAAGCTTTCTTT.

The V gene is TRBV5-1, the J gene TRBJ2-7, with D tentatively TRBD1 (5 bases). CDR1 is SGHRS, CDR2 YFSETQ, per germline. The V end was cut by 7 bases, the J end by 2 bases, with 16 bases between. There are 14 residues in the CDR3. CDR3 bases: TGCGCCAGCCGGACCTTGGCAGGGACCTACGAGCAGTACTTC. Protein product: CASRTLAGTYEQYF.

The chain carries TRBV7-6 and TRBJ1-3, with TRBD1 matching over 10 bases. The CDR3 extends over 16 amino acids. The J segment lost 2 bases and the V segment lost 1 base, leaving 2 bases of the junction unmatched. CDR1 is SGHVS, CDR2 FNYEAQ, per germline. In nucleotides, the CDR3 is TGTGCCAGCAGCTTAGGACAGGGGGCGACTGGAAACACCATATATTTT. This gives the protein CASSLGQGATGNTIYF.

The V call is TRBV11-3, the J call TRBJ2-7; 7 positions match TRBD2. Germline values: CDR1 SGHNT, CDR2 YENEEA. Trimming took 3 bases from V and 2 from J; bases not matched to a gene: 1. The CDR3 runs 13 residues. CDR3 coding DNA: TGTGCCAGCAGCTTGGGAGGGACCTACGAGCAGTACTTC. Its protein is CASSLGGTYEQYF.